Listed here are 8 T cell receptor beta chains from one sample, sequenced in a study of T-cell reconstitution after alpha-beta-depleted transplantation in children. Unique molecular identifiers were built into the TCRbeta library. In TCRdb, the PCR reads were re-called with MiXCR into one record per CDR3 protein. Of hundreds of thousands of distinct CDR3 sequences listed, around 13% are singletons. Sequenced material: PBMCs, taken before TCRalphabeta/CD19-depleted stem cell transplant. The origin of the receptors is a girl aged 2 to 9 with congenital amegakaryocytic thrombocytopenia, due to receive a stem cell transplant.

V usage is TRBV5-1 and J usage is TRBJ2-1; 10 bases map to TRBD2. This CDR3 contains 20 residues. Germline lookup yields CDR1 SGHRS and CDR2 YFSETQ. After removal of 5 bases from V and 0 bases from J, the junction contained 17 bases not matched to a gene. The CDR3 DNA follows: TGCGCCAGCAGGGACCGACTAGCGGGTCCTCAGGGGGACTCCTACAATGAGCAGTTCTTC. Translating it yields CASRDRLAGPQGDSYNEQFF.

Many counts were recorded for this clonotype. The chain links TRBV24-1 to TRBJ2-3; the D is unclear. The CDR3 sequence is 14 residues long. V lost 0 bases to trimming and J lost 4 bases, with 7 bases between them. The V gene's germline CDR1 is KGHDR and CDR2 SFDVKD. CDR3: CATSDLLYPDTQYF. Written as DNA, the CDR3 is TGTGCCACCAGTGATTTGCTCTACCCAGATACGCAGTATTTT.

V usage is TRBV25-1 and J usage is TRBJ1-1; D is unclear. There are 11 residues in the CDR3. Germline loops: CDR1 MGHDK, CDR2 SYGVNS. Between the trimmed V and J ends, which lost 6 bases and 7 bases, there was a span of 9 bases. The CDR3 spells CASRAAGEAFF. DNA of the CDR3: TGTGCCAGCAGGGCCGCCGGTGAAGCTTTCTTT.

The rearrangement joins TRBV6-1 to TRBJ2-4, with D uncertain. In germline, CDR1 is MNHNS, CDR2 SASEGT. There are 19 residues in the CDR3. Trimming took off 6 bases at V and 0 bases at J, with 24 bases between the two ends. CDR3 nucleotide sequence: TGTGCCAGCAGCGGCCCACCAAAAGAATACTCTCTAGCCAAAAACATTCAGTACTTC. Protein sequence: CASSGPPKEYSLAKNIQYF.

In its sample, this clonotype was seen many times. This chain links TRBV6-1 with TRBJ2-7; D gene ambiguous. CDR3 length: 15 amino acids. V gave up 1 base and J gave up 0 bases, with 10 bases separating them. CDR1 and CDR2 (germline): MNHNS, SASEGT. The chain's CDR3 is CASSEVYRISYEQYF. In DNA, the CDR3 is TGTGCCAGCAGTGAAGTATACAGAATCTCCTACGAGCAGTACTTC.

This clonotype showed up many times. The rearrangement links TRBV29-1 to TRBJ2-1, with unresolved D. V lost 6 bases to trimming and J lost 7 bases, with 13 bases between them. The CDR3 contains 12 residues. CDR1 and CDR2 from the germline V gene are SQVTM and ANQGSEA. Written as DNA, the CDR3 is TGCAGCGTGTTGGGATTTAGGAATGAGCAGTTCTTC. Protein: CSVLGFRNEQFF.

The rearrangement uses TRBV30 and TRBJ2-7; D gene ambiguous. The CDR3 runs 11 residues. The V gene's germline CDR1 is GTSNPN and CDR2 SVGIG (reference sequence). Trimming shortened V by 5 bases and J by 0 bases, and 5 bases separated the two germline ends. CDR3 in amino acids: CAWRTSYEQYF. As DNA, the CDR3 is TGTGCCTGGCGGACCTCCTACGAGCAGTACTTC.

Ten or more counts support this clonotype. The chain joins TRBV7-9 to TRBJ1-1; 7 positions agree with TRBD1. This CDR3 comprises 16 residues. J was trimmed by 1 base and V by 4 bases; bases with no gene match: 9. The germline CDR1 and CDR2 sequences are SEHNR and FQNEAQ (reference sequence). The DNA of the CDR3 is TGTGCCAGCAGCTCATTAAGACAGGGAGCGAACACTGAAGCTTTCTTT. This translates into CASSSLRQGANTEAFF.